This paragraph covers one T cell receptor (beta chain) sequence. Its matching antigen is unknown. The data were taken from a study of cytomegalovirus exposure and HLA in healthy donors. Across the study: Unique TCRs numbering roughly 80 million, obtained from HLA-typed donors, made up an early data release.

Study-level points and caveats: A list of approximately 160 TCR beta chains associated with cytomegalovirus was given. When analyzed later, a missense DCLRE1C variant was found to be linked to TCR beta V- and J-gene trimming. Later analysis suggested most CMV-associated TCR beta chains were HLA-restricted.

PCR was performed using 60 Vbeta and 13 Jbeta primers. Measured with immunoSEQ multiplex PCR; TCRdb has only the in-frame clones, and not every one. The sample features 60,000 or so clones, with roughly 2% in its top ten. This CDR3 region has 21 residues. The chain couples TRBV12-2 to TRBJ2-7; TRBD2 is taken as the D call from the table, unchecked against the DNA. TRBV12-2 is classified as a pseudogene. The source material was PBMCs. This receptor was identified in a young woman in good health and CMV-seronegative. This chain's CDR3 is CASRLVSCPQTLAGSSYEQYF. CDR3 DNA sequence: TGTGCAAGTCGCTTGGTTTCCTGCCCTCAAACACTAGCGGGGAGCTCCTACGAGCAGTACTTC.